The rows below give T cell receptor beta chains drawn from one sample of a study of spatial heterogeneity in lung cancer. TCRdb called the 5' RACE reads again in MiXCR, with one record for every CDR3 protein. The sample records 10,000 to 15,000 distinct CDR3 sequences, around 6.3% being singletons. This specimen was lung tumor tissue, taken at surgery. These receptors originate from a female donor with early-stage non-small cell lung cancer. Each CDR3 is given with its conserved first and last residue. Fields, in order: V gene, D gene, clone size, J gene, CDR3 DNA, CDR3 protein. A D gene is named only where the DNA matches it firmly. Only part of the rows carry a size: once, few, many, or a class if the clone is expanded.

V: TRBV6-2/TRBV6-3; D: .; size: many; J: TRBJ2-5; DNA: TGTGCCAGCAGTTACGGGGACTCCACACCCTTCCAAGAGACCCAGTACTTC; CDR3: CASSYGDSTPFQETQYF
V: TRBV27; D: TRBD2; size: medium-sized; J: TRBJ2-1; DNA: TGTGCCAGCAGTTTATTGGGACTAGTCTCCGGTGAGCAGTTCTTC; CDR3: CASSLLGLVSGEQFF
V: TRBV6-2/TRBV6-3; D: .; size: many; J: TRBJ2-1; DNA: TGTGCCAGCAGTTACTATGGATACAATGAGCAGTTCTTC; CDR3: CASSYYGYNEQFF
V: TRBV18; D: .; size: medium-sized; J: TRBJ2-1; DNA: TGTGCCAGCTCACGGGGGAATGAGCAGTTCTTC; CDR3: CASSRGNEQFF
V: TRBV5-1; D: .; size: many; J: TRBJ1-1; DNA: TGCGCCAGCAGGCCTCGGACAGACAACACTGAAGCTTTCTTT; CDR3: CASRPRTDNTEAFF
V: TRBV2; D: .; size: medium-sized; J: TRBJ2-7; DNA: TGTGCCAGCAGTGGCCACTTAGCGGCCACCTCCTACGAGCAGTACTTC; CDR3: CASSGHLAATSYEQYF
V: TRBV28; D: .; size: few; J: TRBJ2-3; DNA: TGTGCCAGCAGTCCTTACACAGATACGCAGTATTTT; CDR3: CASSPYTDTQYF
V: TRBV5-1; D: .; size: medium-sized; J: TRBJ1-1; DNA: TGCGCCAGCAGGACAGACCAGTACACTGAAGCTTTCTTT; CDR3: CASRTDQYTEAFF
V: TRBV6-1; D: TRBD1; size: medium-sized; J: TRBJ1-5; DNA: TGTGCCAGCAGTGAAGGGACAGGGGGGCAGCCCCAGCATTTT; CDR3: CASSEGTGGQPQHF
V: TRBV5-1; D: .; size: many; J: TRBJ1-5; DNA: TGCGCCAGCAGCTTGGGGCTTGGCCCGCCAGGTCAGCCCCAGCATTTT; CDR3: CASSLGLGPPGQPQHF
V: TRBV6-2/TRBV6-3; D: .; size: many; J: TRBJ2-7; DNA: TGTGCCAGCAGTTACGGGCACAGTCGTTACTACGAGCAGTACTTC; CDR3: CASSYGHSRYYEQYF
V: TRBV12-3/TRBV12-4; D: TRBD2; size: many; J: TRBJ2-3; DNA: TGTGCCAGCAGTTCCGGGACTAGCGGGGGCAGCACAGATACGCAGTATTTT; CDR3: CASSSGTSGGSTDTQYF
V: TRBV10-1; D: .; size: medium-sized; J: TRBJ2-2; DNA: TGCGCCAGCAGTGCCTCACTCCAGAGGGCCGGGGAGCTGTTTTTT; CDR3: CASSASLQRAGELFF
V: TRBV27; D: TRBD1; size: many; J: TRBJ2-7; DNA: TGTGCCAGCAGTTTTGGCCAGCGGGACAGGGTCTACGAGCAGTACTTC; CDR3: CASSFGQRDRVYEQYF
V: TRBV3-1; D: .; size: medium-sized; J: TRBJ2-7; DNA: TGTGCCAGCAGCCAAGAACAACAGGGCTACGAGCAGTACTTC; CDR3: CASSQEQQGYEQYF
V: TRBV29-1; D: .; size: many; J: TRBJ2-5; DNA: TGCAGCGTTGAAGGGCAGGGAGGATCGCAAGAGACCCAGTACTTC; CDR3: CSVEGQGGSQETQYF
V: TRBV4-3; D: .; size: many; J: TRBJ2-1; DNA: TGCGCCAGCAGCCAGCTTTCTCCCCTCTACAATGAGCAGTTCTTC; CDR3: CASSQLSPLYNEQFF
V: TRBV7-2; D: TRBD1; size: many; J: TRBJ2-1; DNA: TGTGCCAGCAGCAACTACAGGGGGCGCCTGGGCAATGAGCAGTTCTTC; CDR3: CASSNYRGRLGNEQFF
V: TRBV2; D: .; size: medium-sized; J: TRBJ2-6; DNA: TGTGCCAGCTCTGGAGTTGGCTCTGGGGCCAACGTCCTGACTTTC; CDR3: CASSGVGSGANVLTF
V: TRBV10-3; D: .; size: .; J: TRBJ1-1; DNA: TGTGCCATCAGTGAAGGACGGAGAAGGAACACTGAAGCTTTCTTT; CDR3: CAISEGRRRNTEAFF
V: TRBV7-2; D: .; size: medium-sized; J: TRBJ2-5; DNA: TGTGCCAGCAGCGTGGGACGACAAGAGACCCAGTACTTC; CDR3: CASSVGRQETQYF
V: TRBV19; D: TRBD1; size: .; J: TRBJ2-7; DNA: TGTGCCAGTAGTATCGAATTGGGACAGGGGAAGACCAACGAGCAGTACTTC; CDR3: CASSIELGQGKTNEQYF
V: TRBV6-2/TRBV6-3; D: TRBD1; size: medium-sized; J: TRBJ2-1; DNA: TGTGCCAGCAGGTACAGGGGCTCTGGCTACAATGAGCAGTTCTTC; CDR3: CASRYRGSGYNEQFF
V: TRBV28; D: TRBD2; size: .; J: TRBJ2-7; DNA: TGTGCCAGCAGTTTATGGCGGGGGAGCTCCTACGAGCAGTACTTC; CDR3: CASSLWRGSSYEQYF
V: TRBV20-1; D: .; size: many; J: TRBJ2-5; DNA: TGCAGTGCTAGAGATGTAGGGGCGTACCAAGAGACCCAGTACTTC; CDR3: CSARDVGAYQETQYF
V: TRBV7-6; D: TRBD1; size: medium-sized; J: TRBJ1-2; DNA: TGTGCCAGCAGCTTAGGTTCTTTAGGGGGACAGGCTTTCTATGGCTACACCTTC; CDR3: CASSLGSLGGQAFYGYTF
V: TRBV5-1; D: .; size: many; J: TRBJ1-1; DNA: TGCGCCAGCAGCTCCCATATTTACGCGGGGGCCGAGGGCGGCAACACTGAAGCTTTCTTT; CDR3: CASSSHIYAGAEGGNTEAFF
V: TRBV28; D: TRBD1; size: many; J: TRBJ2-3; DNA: TGTGCCAGCAGTACAGCCGCTTGGGGGACAGGGGGCACAGATACGCAGTATTTT; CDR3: CASSTAAWGTGGTDTQYF
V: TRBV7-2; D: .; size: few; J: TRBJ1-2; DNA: TGTGCCAGCAGCTCACAGTCGGACTATGGCTACACCTTC; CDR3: CASSSQSDYGYTF
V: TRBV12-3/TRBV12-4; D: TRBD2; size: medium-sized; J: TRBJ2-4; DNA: TGTGCCAGCAGTCCGATGGGACTAGCGGGAGGGGACTTC; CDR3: CASSPMGLAGGDF
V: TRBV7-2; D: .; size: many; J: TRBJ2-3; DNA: TGTGCCAGCAGCTTAGCGCCCCCCTTGGATACGCAGTATTTT; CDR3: CASSLAPPLDTQYF
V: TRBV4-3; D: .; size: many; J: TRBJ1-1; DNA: TGCGCCAGCAGCCAACGTATGAACACTGAAGCTTTCTTT; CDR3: CASSQRMNTEAFF
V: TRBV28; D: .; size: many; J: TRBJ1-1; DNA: TGTGCCAGCAGCCGGCCAGCTCGGGTCACTGAAGCTTTCTTT; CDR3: CASSRPARVTEAFF
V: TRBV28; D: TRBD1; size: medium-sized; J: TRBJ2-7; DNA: TGTGCCAGCAGGACGGACAGGGGTTTCCAGCGAGGCTCCTACGAGCAGTACTTC; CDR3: CASRTDRGFQRGSYEQYF
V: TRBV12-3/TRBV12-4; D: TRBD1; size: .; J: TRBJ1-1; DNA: TGTGCCAGCAGTTTAGGCCGACAGGGTGAAGCTTTCTTT; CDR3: CASSLGRQGEAFF
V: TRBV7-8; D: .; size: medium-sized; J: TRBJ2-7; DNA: TGTGCCAGCAGCTTACAGGGGGGTGCCTACGAGCAGTACTTC; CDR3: CASSLQGGAYEQYF
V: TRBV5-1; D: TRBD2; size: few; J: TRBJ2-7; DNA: TGCGCCAGCAGCTTTCGCGGGAGTGGCGACTACGAGCAGTACTTC; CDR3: CASSFRGSGDYEQYF
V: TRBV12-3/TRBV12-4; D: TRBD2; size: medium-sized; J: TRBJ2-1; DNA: TGTGCCAGCAGTTTAGCGCTTCCTAGCGGGAGCGATGAGCAGTTCTTC; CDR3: CASSLALPSGSDEQFF
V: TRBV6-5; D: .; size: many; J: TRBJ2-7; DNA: TGTGCCAGCAGTTATACGGGAGCTTTCAGCGAGCAGTACTTC; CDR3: CASSYTGAFSEQYF
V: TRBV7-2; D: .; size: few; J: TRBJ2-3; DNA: TGTGCCAGCAGCTTAGTAGGGCTGGTCACAGATACGCAGTATTTT; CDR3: CASSLVGLVTDTQYF
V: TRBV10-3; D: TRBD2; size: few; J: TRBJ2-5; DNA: TGTGCCATCAGTCATAGCGGGGGGGCCGGAGAGACCCAGTACTTC; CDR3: CAISHSGGAGETQYF
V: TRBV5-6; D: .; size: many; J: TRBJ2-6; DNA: TGTGCCAGCAGTTCTGGGGCGTCTGGGGCCAACGTCCTGACTTTC; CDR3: CASSSGASGANVLTF
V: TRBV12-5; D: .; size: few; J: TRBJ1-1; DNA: TGTGCTAGTGGTTTGGAATCGAACACTGAAGCTTTCTTT; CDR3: CASGLESNTEAFF
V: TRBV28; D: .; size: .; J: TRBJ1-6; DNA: TGTGCCAGCAGTCCGGCCAGGGGTTGGAATTCACCCCTCCACTTT; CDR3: CASSPARGWNSPLHF
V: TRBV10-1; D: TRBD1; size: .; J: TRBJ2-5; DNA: TGCGCCAGCAGTGAGGAGGGGGCACGGACCCAGTACTTC; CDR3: CASSEEGARTQYF